One and the same sample provided the 26 T cell receptor beta chains below, sequenced in a study of blood T cell repertoires in COVID-19. Method: immunoSEQ multiplex PCR; TCRdb's copy keeps in-frame clones and lacks some. The sample includes about 440,000 clones, about nine tenths of them seen just once. The sequenced material came from PBMCs or T cells enriched from blood (not recorded which). The source is a young man who had recovered from COVID-19.

V usage is TRBV30 and J usage is TRBJ2-1, with 9 nucleotides matching TRBD2. The CDR3 runs to 15 residues. Per the germline V gene, CDR1 is GTSNPN and CDR2 is SVGIG (reference sequence). J was trimmed by 8 bases and V by 0 bases; bases with no gene match: 8. CDR3 in amino acids: CAWSVASGRPHEQFF. Here the CDR3 DNA reads TGTGCCTGGAGTGTTGCCAGCGGGAGGCCGCATGAGCAGTTCTTC. Together with reference TRBV30 and TRBJ2-1, the CDR3 gives the full variable domain: SQTIHQWPATLVQPVGSPLSLECTVEGTSNPNLYWYRQAAGRGLQLLFYSVGIGQISSEVPQNLSASRPQDRQFILSSKKLLLSDSGFYLCAWSVASGRPHEQFFGPGTRLTVL.

The J gene is TRBJ1-6, the V gene TRBV7-6; no reliable D call. The V end was cut by 5 bases, the J end by 6 bases, with 26 bases between. This CDR3 spans 19 amino acids. Germline-derived CDR1 and CDR2 are SGHVS and FNYEAQ. CDR3 sequence: CASSRASRHIRSSNSPLHF. The CDR3 coding sequence is TGTGCCAGCAGCCGTGCCAGCAGGCACATAAGGTCAAGTAATTCACCCCTCCACTTT.

The V gene is TRBV25-1, the J gene TRBJ2-7, with D tentatively TRBD1 (6 bases). Trimming left V 3 bases short and J 1 base short, with 13 bases between. The germline CDR1 and CDR2 sequences are MGHDK and SYGVNS. The CDR3 runs to 15 residues. The CDR3 nucleotides read TGTGCCAGCAGTGACGGACAGCGAGATTCCTACGAGCAGTACTTC. Its translation is CASSDGQRDSYEQYF.

The J gene is TRBJ1-4, the V gene TRBV10-1; tentatively, D is TRBD1 (5 bases). Trimming removed 6 bases at V and 5 bases at J, with 13 bases between. CDR1 and CDR2 from the germline V gene are WNHNN and SYGVQD (reference sequence). CDR3 length equals 14 residues. Here the CDR3 DNA reads TGCGCCAGCAGCCGTGACAGATTAAATGAAAAACTGTTTTTT. It yields the protein CASSRDRLNEKLFF.

This clone has just one count. V gene TRBV5-8 combines with J gene TRBJ1-5, with a possible D match to TRBD1 (6 bases). CDR1 is SGHTS and CDR2 is YDEGEE in the germline V gene. The CDR3 is made up of 16 amino acids. V shed 1 base and J shed 2 bases, with 13 bases lying between them. CDR3 region: CASSLFQGYGNQPQHF. CDR3 nucleotides: TGTGCCAGCAGCTTGTTTCAGGGGTATGGCAATCAGCCCCAGCATTTT.

V usage is TRBV7-2 and J usage is TRBJ1-4, with D possibly being TRBD1 (6 bases). CDR3 length equals 15 residues. Germline values: CDR1 SGHTA, CDR2 FQGNSA. Trimming removed 4 bases from V and 5 bases from J, with 14 bases in between. The CDR3 DNA is TGTGCCAGCAGCTCACCCGGGACAAACAATGAAAAACTGTTTTTT. It codes for CASSSPGTNNEKLFF. Full variable domain (rest looked up from reference TRBV7-2 and TRBJ1-4): GAGVSQSPSNKVTEKGKDVELRCDPISGHTALYWYRQSLGQGLEFLIYFQGNSAPDKSGLPSDRFSAERTGGSVSTLTIQRTQQEDSAVYLCASSSPGTNNEKLFFGSGTQLSVL.

With regard to this clone: Compared with germline, one end of the junction differs, possibly owing to a read error. CDR3 DNA: TGTGCCAGCTCACCCCAACCTGGCAATAATGCACCCCTCCACTTT. This codes for CASSPQPGNNAPLHF. This sequence joins TRBV18 and TRBJ1-6; D call uncertain. The CDR3 has 15 amino acids. The V gene's germline CDR1 is KGHSH and CDR2 LQKENI. The full variable domain, rest sourced from reference TRBV18 and TRBJ1-6, is NAGVMQNPRHLVRRRGQEARLRCSPMKGHSHVYWYRQLPEEGLKFMVYLQKENIIDESGMPKERFSAEFPKEGPSILRIQQVVRGDSAAYFCASSPQPGNNAPLHFGNGTRLTVT.

In DNA form, the CDR3 reads TGCAGTGCCCAGACTAACTATGGCTACACCTTC. Its translation is CSAQTNYGYTF. The chain combines TRBV20-1 with TRBJ1-2, with unresolved D. This CDR3 is 11 amino acids long. Germline V lookup: CDR1 DFQATT, CDR2 SNEGSKA (reference sequence). V was shortened by 6 bases and J by 0 bases, with 5 bases between the two germline ends.

The rearrangement joins TRBV1 to TRBJ2-1; the tabulated D call, TRBD1, remains unverified against the DNA. TRBV1 is a pseudogene segment. The CDR3 contains 19 residues. The CDR3 DNA reads TGCACCAGCAGCCGCCGCAGGGGGCTCAGCCAATACTCTTACAATGAGCAGTTCTTC. Amino acids: CTSSRRRGLSQYSYNEQFF.

The J gene is TRBJ1-1, the V gene TRBV27; no clear D gene. This CDR3 spans 17 amino acids. Trimming cost V 4 bases and J 1 base, with 19 bases left between them. CDR1 is MNHEY and CDR2 is SMNVEV in the germline V gene (reference sequence). CDR3 in amino acids: CASSSPVGRGRNTEAFF. As DNA, the CDR3 is TGTGCCAGCAGTTCGCCCGTCGGGCGCGGGAGGAACACTGAAGCTTTCTTT.

The V and J genes are TRBV28 and TRBJ1-1, with D uncertain. Germline lookup yields CDR1 MDHEN and CDR2 SYDVKM. The CDR3 is 14 residues long. V shed 5 bases and J shed 1 base, with 11 bases lying between them. The CDR3 loop is CASSITAKNTEAFF. CDR3 DNA: TGTGCCAGCAGTATAACAGCCAAGAACACTGAAGCTTTCTTT.

The rearrangement links TRBV2 to TRBJ1-2; weak D call: TRBD1 (5 bases). CDR1 is SNHLY, CDR2 FYNNEI, per germline. CDR3 length: 14 amino acids. V dropped 8 bases and J dropped 4 bases, with 17 bases sitting between them. CDR3 coding DNA: TGTGCCAGCGCAACAGGCCGACGGCCCTATGGCTACACCTTC. Its protein is CASATGRRPYGYTF.

CDR3 protein: CASRQFSGGTEAFF. CDR3 nucleotide sequence: TGTGCCAGCAGACAATTCTCAGGGGGCACTGAAGCTTTCTTT. This rearrangement joins TRBV27 to TRBJ1-1; TRBD1 matches 7 bases. With 6 bases clipped from V and 4 bases from J, the junction kept 8 bases outside the gene matches. The CDR3 has 14 amino acids. Per the germline V gene, CDR1 is MNHEY and CDR2 is SMNVEV (reference sequence).

The rearrangement uses TRBV7-8 and TRBJ2-1, with 10 bases lining up with TRBD2. V was clipped by 4 bases and J by 9 bases; unmatched bases: 6. The germline CDR1 and CDR2 sequences are SGHVS and FQNEAQ. The CDR3 consists of 14 residues. CDR3 nucleotides: TGTGCCAGCAGCTCTAGCGGGAGTGCCGCTGAGCAGTTCTTC. This sequence encodes CASSSSGSAAEQFF.

V is TRBV24-1 and J is TRBJ2-7; TRBD2 matches at 7 bases. Trimming took 6 bases from V and 1 from J; bases not matched to a gene: 2. The CDR3 has 13 amino acids. The germline V gene has CDR1 KGHDR and CDR2 SFDVKD. CDR3 protein: CATSSAGSYEQYF. CDR3 sequence (DNA): TGTGCCACCAGTTCAGCGGGGTCCTACGAGCAGTACTTC.

This chain connects TRBV6-4 to TRBJ1-4; TRBD1 matches 7 bases. This CDR3 is 13 amino acids long. The V gene end was trimmed by 9 bases and the J gene end by 5 bases; junction bases not matched to a gene: 6. Germline V gene sequence: CDR1 MRHNA, CDR2 SNTAGT. CDR3 amino acids: CARNRGENEKLFF. The CDR3 DNA reads as TGTGCCAGGAACAGGGGTGAGAATGAAAAACTGTTTTTT.

This sequence joins TRBV27 and TRBJ2-7, with D tentatively TRBD2 (6 bases). This CDR3 comprises 17 residues. V was trimmed by 0 bases and J by 0 bases, leaving 15 bases between them. The germline V gene has CDR1 MNHEY and CDR2 SMNVEV (reference sequence). CDR3 residues: CASSLSGGSDLSYEQYF. The CDR3 nucleotides read TGTGCCAGCAGTTTATCTGGAGGGAGTGATCTCTCCTACGAGCAGTACTTC.

In the case of this clone: The junction and the germline gene differ at one end; a read error may be behind it. The chain combines TRBV27 with TRBJ2-2, with unresolved D. CDR1 and CDR2 (germline): MNHEY, SMNVEV (reference sequence). The CDR3 loop spans 13 amino acids. The CDR3 DNA sequence: TGTGCCTGCAGACCCTTTGAGACCGGGGAGCTGTTTTTT. Its protein is CACRPFETGELFF.

The chain links TRBV25-1 to TRBJ1-4; 7 nucleotides align to TRBD1. The CDR3 has 15 residues. Germline-derived CDR1 and CDR2 are MGHDK and SYGVNS. Losses at the gene ends were 5 bases for V and 8 bases for J; bases not matched to a gene: 11. The CDR3 loop is CASSLPDREIEKLFF. As DNA, the CDR3 is TGTGCCAGCAGTCTTCCTGACAGGGAAATCGAAAAACTGTTTTTT.

This chain links TRBV2 with TRBJ1-1; D gene uncertain. Trimming took off 8 bases at V and 1 base at J, with 14 bases between the two ends. The CDR3 sequence is 14 residues long. Germline lookup yields CDR1 SNHLY and CDR2 FYNNEI. This CDR3 is CASVGRAGNTEAFF. CDR3 bases: TGTGCCAGCGTCGGACGGGCGGGGAACACTGAAGCTTTCTTT.

The chain is built from TRBV13 and TRBJ2-3; 12 bases agree with TRBD2. The CDR3 length is 16 residues. CDR1 is PRHDT, CDR2 FYEKMQ, per germline (reference sequence). The junction had 6 bases not matched to a gene; V was cut back by 4 bases and J by 4 bases. CDR3 coding DNA: TGTGCCAGCAGCTCGGCCGCTAGCGGGGGGGCAGATACGCAGTATTTT. As protein: CASSSAASGGADTQYF.

The chain combines TRBV7-2 with TRBJ1-1; 8 bases line up with TRBD1. Trimming cost V 1 base and J 5 bases; bases outside gene matches: 3. The germline gives CDR1 SGHTA, CDR2 FQGNSA. This CDR3 comprises 14 residues. In nucleotides, the CDR3 is TGTGCCAGCAGCTTAGTGCAGGGGGCAACTGAAGCTTTCTTT. It specifies CASSLVQGATEAFF.

This sequence joins TRBV3-1 (or the pseudogene TRBV3-2) and TRBJ1-6, with 8 bases identical to TRBD1. This CDR3 has 15 residues. J was trimmed by 8 bases and V by 7 bases; bases with no gene match: 10. Germline V gives CDR1 LGHDT, CDR2 YNNKEL (reference sequence). The CDR3 region is CASNRGTNWDSPLHF. CDR3 coding DNA: TGTGCCAGCAACAGGGGGACAAACTGGGATTCACCCCTCCACTTT.

The chain couples TRBV2 to TRBJ1-3; 10 bases align to TRBD1. This CDR3 comprises 16 residues. Germline assignment: CDR1 SNHLY and CDR2 FYNNEI. Trimming cost V 6 bases and J 0 bases; bases outside gene matches: 5. DNA of the CDR3: TGTGCCAGCAGCGGGACAGGGGCGAGCTCTGGAAACACCATATATTTT. Its protein product is CASSGTGASSGNTIYF.

In regard to this clone: Within the sample, other DNA sequences also encode this same CDR3. The gene calls are TRBV6-5 and TRBJ1-1; a possible D gene is TRBD1 (5 bases). The CDR3 length is 14 residues. Germline-derived CDR1 and CDR2 are MNHEY and SVGAGI. Deletions cut 4 bases from V and 2 bases from J, with 11 bases between. CDR3 bases: TGTGCCAGCAGTTCCACAGGTTCTAACACTGAAGCTTTCTTT. Amino acids: CASSSTGSNTEAFF.

This clone appeared a single time. This chain uses TRBV29-1 with TRBJ2-6; D is unclear. CDR3 length equals 14 residues. Germline-derived CDR1 and CDR2 are SQVTM and ANQGSEA. Trimming left V 6 bases short and J 1 base short, with 10 bases between. The CDR3 nucleotides read TGCAGCGTGGTCGTCGGTTCTGGGGCCAACGTCCTGACTTTC. This sequence encodes CSVVVGSGANVLTF.